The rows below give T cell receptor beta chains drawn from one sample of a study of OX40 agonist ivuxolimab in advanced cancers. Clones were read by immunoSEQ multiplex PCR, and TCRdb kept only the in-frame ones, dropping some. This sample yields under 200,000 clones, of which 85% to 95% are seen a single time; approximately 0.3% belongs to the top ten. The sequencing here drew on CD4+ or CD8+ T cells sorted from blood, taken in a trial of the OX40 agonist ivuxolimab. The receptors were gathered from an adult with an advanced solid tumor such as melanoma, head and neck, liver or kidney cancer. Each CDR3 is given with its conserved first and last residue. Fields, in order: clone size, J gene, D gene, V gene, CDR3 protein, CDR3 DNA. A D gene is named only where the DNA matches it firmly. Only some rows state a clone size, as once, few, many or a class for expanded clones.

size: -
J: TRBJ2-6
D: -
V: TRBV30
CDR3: CAWSGPGGRGANVLTF
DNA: TGTGCCTGGAGTGGGCCAGGGGGGCGAGGGGCCAACGTCCTGACTTTC

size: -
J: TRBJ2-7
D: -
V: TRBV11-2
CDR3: CASSLAFWGEGLEQYF
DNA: TGTGCCAGCAGCCTAGCCTTTTGGGGTGAGGGGCTCGAGCAGTACTTC

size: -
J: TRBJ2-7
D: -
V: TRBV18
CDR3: CASSPMDGPGEQYF
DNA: TGTGCCAGCTCACCAATGGACGGACCTGGGGAGCAGTACTTC

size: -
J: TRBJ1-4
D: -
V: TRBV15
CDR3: CATSRDGQRNEKLFF
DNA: TGTGCCACCAGCAGAGACGGACAACGTAATGAAAAACTGTTTTTT

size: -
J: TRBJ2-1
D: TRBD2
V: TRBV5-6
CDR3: CASSFGLAGYNEQFF
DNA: TGTGCCAGCAGCTTTGGACTAGCGGGCTACAATGAGCAGTTCTTC

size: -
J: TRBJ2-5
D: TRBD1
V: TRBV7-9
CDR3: CASSSRPRDRGETQYF
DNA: TGTGCCAGCAGCTCCCGGCCCCGGGACAGGGGAGAGACCCAGTACTTC

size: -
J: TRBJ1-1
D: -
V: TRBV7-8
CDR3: CASSLAGDTEAFF
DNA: TGTGCCAGCAGCTTAGCAGGGGACACTGAAGCTTTCTTT

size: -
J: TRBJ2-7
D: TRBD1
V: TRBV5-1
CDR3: CASSGTGGLGSLEQYF
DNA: TGCGCCAGCTCTGGGACAGGGGGCCTCGGTTCCCTCGAGCAGTACTTC

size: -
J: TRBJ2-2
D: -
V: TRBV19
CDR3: CASSPQGFPGELFF
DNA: TGTGCCAGTAGTCCCCAGGGATTTCCCGGGGAGCTGTTTTTT

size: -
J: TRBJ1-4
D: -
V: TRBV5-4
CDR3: CASSFGSGASEKLFF
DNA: TGTGCCAGCAGCTTTGGATCAGGAGCAAGCGAAAAACTGTTTTTT

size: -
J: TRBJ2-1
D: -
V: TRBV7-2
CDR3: CASSSREQFF
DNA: TGTGCCAGCAGCTCGCGAGAGCAGTTCTTC

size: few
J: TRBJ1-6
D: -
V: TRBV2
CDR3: CASRPTGSPLHF
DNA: TGTGCCAGCAGGCCTACCGGTTCACCCCTCCACTTT

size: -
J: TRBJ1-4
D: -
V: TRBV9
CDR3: CASSVASVPGEELFF
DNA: TGTGCCAGCAGCGTAGCTAGTGTTCCCGGAGAAGAACTGTTTTTT

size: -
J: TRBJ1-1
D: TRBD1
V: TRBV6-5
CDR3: CATRDRGQNTEAFF
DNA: TGTGCCACACGAGACAGGGGCCAGAACACTGAAGCTTTCTTT

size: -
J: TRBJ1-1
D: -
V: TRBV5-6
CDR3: CASSPPGGMNTEAFF
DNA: TGTGCCAGCAGCCCCCCTGGGGGGATGAACACTGAAGCTTTCTTT

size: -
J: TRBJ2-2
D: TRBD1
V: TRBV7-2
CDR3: CASSGTGNTGELFF
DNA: TGTGCCAGCAGCGGGACAGGAAACACCGGGGAGCTGTTTTTT

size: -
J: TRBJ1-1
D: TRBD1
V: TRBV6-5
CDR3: CASSYTGDGGAFF
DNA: TGTGCCAGCAGTTACACAGGGGACGGAGGAGCTTTCTTT

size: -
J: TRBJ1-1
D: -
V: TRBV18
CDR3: CASSPQGEAFF
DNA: TGTGCCAGCTCACCACAGGGAGAAGCTTTCTTT

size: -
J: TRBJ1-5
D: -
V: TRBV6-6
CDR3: CASSGPGFGTQPQHF
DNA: TGTGCCAGCAGTGGGCCAGGGTTTGGGACTCAGCCCCAGCATTTT

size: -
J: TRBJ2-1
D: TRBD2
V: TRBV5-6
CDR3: CASSLTLLAGSSYNEQFF
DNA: TGTGCCAGCAGCCTAACCCTGCTAGCGGGGAGCTCCTACAATGAGCAGTTCTTC

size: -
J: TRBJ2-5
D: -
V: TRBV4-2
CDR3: CASSLESQETQYF
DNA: TGTGCCAGCAGCCTTGAGAGCCAAGAGACCCAGTACTTC

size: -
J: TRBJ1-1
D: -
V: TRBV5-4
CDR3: CASSQVAPANTEAFF
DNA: TGTGCCAGCAGCCAGGTCGCTCCAGCGAACACTGAAGCTTTCTTT

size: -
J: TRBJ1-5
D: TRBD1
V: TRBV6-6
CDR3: CASSYATGGNQPQHF
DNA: TGTGCCAGCAGTTACGCGACAGGGGGTAATCAGCCCCAGCATTTT

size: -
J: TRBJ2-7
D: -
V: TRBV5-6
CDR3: CASSLGTESYEQYF
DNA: TGTGCCAGCAGCTTGGGTACAGAATCCTACGAGCAGTACTTC

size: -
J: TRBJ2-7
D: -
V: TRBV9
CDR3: CASSRVGRSLEQYF
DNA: TGTGCCAGCAGCAGGGTAGGCCGTTCGTTAGAGCAGTACTTC

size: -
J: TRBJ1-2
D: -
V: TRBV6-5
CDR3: CASSFSVYGYTF
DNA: TGTGCCAGCAGTTTCTCGGTTTATGGCTACACCTTC

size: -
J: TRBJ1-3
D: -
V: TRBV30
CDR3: CAWDGFTGQGNTIYF
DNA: TGTGCCTGGGACGGCTTTACAGGGCAGGGTAACACCATATATTTT

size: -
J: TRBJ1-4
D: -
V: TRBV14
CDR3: CASSRDPGTREKLFF
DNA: TGTGCCAGCAGCCGGGACCCGGGGACGCGCGAAAAACTGTTTTTT

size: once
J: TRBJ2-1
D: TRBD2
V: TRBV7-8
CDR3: CASSKLAGTSYNEQFF
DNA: TGTGCCAGCAGCAAACTAGCGGGCACTTCCTACAATGAGCAGTTCTTC

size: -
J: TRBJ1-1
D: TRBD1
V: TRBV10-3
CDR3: CAVRQQGMKTEAFF
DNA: TGTGCCGTCCGACAACAGGGGATGAAGACTGAAGCTTTCTTT

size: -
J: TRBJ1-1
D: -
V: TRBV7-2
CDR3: CASSWARAEAFF
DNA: TGTGCCAGCAGCTGGGCGAGGGCTGAAGCTTTCTTT

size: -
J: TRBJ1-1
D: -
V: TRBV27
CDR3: CASSSNQGKTEAFF
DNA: TGTGCCAGCAGTTCTAACCAGGGGAAAACTGAAGCTTTCTTT

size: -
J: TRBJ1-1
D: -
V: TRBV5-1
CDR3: CASREQNTEAFF
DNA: TGCGCCAGCAGGGAACAGAACACTGAAGCTTTCTTT

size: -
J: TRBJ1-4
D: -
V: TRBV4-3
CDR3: CASSPLLQSDLFF
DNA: TGCGCCAGCAGCCCCCTACTCCAGTCAGATCTGTTTTTT

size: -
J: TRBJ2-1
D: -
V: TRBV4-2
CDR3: CASSQDGRPNEQFF
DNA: TGTGCCAGCAGCCAAGATGGACGGCCCAATGAGCAGTTCTTC

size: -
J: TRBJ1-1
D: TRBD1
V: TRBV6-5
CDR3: CASRTGGARENEAFF
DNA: TGTGCCAGCAGAACAGGGGGGGCAAGGGAGAATGAAGCTTTCTTT

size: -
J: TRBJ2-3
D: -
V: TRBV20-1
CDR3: CSARDTQYF
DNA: TGCAGTGCTCGAGATACGCAGTATTTT

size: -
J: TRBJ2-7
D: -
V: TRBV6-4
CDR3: CASSARRERDEQYF
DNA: TGTGCCAGCAGTGCCCGGAGAGAACGGGACGAGCAGTACTTC

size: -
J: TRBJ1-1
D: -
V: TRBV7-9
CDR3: CASSLGGGPEAFF
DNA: TGTGCCAGCAGCTTAGGTGGGGGCCCGGAAGCTTTCTTT

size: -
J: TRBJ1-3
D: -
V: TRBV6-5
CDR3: CASSYVEGSTIYF
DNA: TGTGCCAGCAGTTACGTCGAAGGTAGCACCATATATTTT

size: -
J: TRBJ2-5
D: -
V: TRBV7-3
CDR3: CASSIRDGQETQYF
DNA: TGTGCCAGCAGCATAAGGGACGGCCAAGAGACCCAGTACTTC

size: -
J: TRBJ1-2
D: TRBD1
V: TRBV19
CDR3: CASSPGQLLNYGYTF
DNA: TGTGCCAGTAGCCCGGGACAGCTACTTAACTATGGCTACACCTTC

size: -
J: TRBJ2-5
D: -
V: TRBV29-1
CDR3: CSVVMDSQETQYF
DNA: TGCAGCGTTGTCATGGACAGCCAAGAGACCCAGTACTTC

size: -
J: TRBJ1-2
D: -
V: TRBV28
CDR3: CASRDSGATNYGYTF
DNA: TGTGCCAGCAGGGACAGTGGAGCTACTAACTATGGCTACACCTTC

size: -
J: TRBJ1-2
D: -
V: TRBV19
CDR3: CASSYNYGYTF
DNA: TGTGCCAGTAGTTATAACTATGGCTACACCTTC